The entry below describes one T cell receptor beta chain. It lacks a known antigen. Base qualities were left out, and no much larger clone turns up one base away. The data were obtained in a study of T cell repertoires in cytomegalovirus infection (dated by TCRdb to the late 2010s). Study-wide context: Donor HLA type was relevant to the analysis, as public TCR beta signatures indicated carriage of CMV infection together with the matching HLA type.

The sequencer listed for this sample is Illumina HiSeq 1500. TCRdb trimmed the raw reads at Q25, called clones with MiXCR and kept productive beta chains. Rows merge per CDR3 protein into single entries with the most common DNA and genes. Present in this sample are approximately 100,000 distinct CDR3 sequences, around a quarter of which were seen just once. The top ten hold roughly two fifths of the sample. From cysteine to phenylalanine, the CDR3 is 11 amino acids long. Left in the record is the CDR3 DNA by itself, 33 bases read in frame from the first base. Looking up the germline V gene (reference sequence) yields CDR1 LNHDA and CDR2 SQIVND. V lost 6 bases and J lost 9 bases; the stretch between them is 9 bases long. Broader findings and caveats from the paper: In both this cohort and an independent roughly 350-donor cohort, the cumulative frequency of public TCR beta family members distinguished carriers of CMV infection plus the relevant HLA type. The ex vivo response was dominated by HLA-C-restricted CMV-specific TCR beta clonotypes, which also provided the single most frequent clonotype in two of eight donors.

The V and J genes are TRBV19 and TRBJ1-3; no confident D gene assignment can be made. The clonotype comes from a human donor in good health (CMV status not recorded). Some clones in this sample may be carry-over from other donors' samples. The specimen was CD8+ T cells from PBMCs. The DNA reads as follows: TGTGCCAGTAGCACCGCCGTCACCATATATTTT. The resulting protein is CASSTAVTIYF.